These 2 T cell receptor beta chains were all obtained from the same sample, sequenced in a study of cytomegalovirus exposure and HLA in healthy donors. Use of 60 Vbeta and 13 Jbeta primers characterized the PCR. This table comes from immunoSEQ multiplex PCR, and its TCRdb copy is limited to in-frame clones, with some not included. The sample has 110,000 to 150,000 clones, more than 75% seen once. The specimen was PBMCs. The receptors originated from a man between 18 and 35 years old in good health and CMV-seropositive.

The chain links TRBV29-1 to TRBJ2-5; weak D call: TRBD2 (5 bases). V lost 1 base and J 1 base, leaving 7 bases between the germline ends. CDR3 length: 13 amino acids. Germline V gene lookup returns CDR1 SQVTM and CDR2 ANQGSEA. The CDR3 loop reads CSVEVGGQETQYF. CDR3 nucleotide sequence: TGCAGCGTTGAAGTCGGAGGCCAAGAGACCCAGTACTTC.

The chain recombines TRBV13 with TRBJ2-7; 9 nucleotides line up with TRBD1. The germline V gene encodes CDR1 PRHDT and CDR2 FYEKMQ (reference sequence). Trimming took 5 bases from V and 2 from J; bases not matched to a gene: 4. The CDR3 consists of 14 residues. In nucleotides, the CDR3 is TGTGCCAGCAGCCCCGGGACAGGGACCTACGAGCAGTACTTC. Its protein is CASSPGTGTYEQYF.